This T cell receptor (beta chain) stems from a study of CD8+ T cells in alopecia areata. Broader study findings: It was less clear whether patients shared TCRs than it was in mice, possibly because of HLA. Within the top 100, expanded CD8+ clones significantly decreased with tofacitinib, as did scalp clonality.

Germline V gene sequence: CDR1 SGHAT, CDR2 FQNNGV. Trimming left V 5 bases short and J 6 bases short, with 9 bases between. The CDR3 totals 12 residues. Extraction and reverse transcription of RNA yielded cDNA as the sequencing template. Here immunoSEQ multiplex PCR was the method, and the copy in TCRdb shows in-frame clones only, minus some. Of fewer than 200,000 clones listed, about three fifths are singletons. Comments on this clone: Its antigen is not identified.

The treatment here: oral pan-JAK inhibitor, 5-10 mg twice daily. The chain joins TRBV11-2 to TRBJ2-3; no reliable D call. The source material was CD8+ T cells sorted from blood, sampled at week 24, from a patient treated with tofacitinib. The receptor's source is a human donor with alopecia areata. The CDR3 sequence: CASSRSTDTQYF. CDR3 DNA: TGTGCCAGCAGCCGCTCCACGGATACGCAGTATTTT.